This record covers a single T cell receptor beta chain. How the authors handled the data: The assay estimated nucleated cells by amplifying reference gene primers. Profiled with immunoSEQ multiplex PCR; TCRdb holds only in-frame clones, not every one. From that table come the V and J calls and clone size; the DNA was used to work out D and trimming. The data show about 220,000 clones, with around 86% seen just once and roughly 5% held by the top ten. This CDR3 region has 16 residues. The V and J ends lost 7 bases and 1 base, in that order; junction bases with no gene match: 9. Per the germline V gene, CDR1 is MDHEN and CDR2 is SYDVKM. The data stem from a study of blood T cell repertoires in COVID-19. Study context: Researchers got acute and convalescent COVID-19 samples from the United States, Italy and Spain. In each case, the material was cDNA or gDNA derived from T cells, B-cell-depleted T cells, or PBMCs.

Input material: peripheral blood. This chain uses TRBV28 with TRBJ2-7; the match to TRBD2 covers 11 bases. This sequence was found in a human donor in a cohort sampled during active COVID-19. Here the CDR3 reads CASTTAGTSGSYEQYF. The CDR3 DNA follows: TGTGCCAGCACCACAGCCGGGACTAGCGGTTCCTACGAGCAGTACTTC.